This T cell receptor beta chain was documented in a study of T cells in Graves' hyperthyroidism and ophthalmopathy. Study results and limitations: Most thyroid clonotypes expanded above 0.001 appeared in blood too.

About this clonotype itself: The antigen is undetermined.

Exclusion of a patient resulted from uncontrolled infection, other autoimmune disease, pregnancy or lactation. Amplification of TCR beta CDR3 regions used RNA as the template. Using the HTBI primer set, a first-round RT-PCR was run on the TCR CDR3. MiXCR, run by TCRdb on the multiplex PCR reads, gives a single entry per CDR3 protein. The table lists more than 500,000 distinct CDR3 sequences, about 16% of them singletons. Germline-derived CDR1 and CDR2 are KGHDR and SFDVKD. This CDR3 has 12 amino acids. The ends were cut back, 7 bases at V and 0 bases at J, with 4 bases in the middle. The sequence came from a young woman with Graves' ophthalmopathy. Sequencing was performed on blood. The chain is built from TRBV24-1 and TRBJ2-3; D unclear. In nucleotides, the CDR3 is TGTGCCACCAGCACTAGCACAGATACGCAGTATTTT. Encoded protein: CATSTSTDTQYF.